The entry below describes one T cell receptor (beta chain). Its matching antigen is unknown. Germline CDR1 reads SGDLS; CDR2 reads YYNGEE. There are 13 residues in the CDR3. The V end was cut by 0 bases, the J end by 7 bases, with 7 bases between. This entry comes from a study of breast tumors, draining lymph nodes, adjacent tissues. The lymph nodes were axillary draining lymph nodes from breast cancer patients. TCRdb redid the calling of the multiplex PCR reads with MiXCR, one entry per CDR3 protein. The table includes approximately 150,000 distinct CDR3 sequences, approximately 29% detected once. The study, taken as a whole, reports: Most tumor T cells seemingly derive from lymph node, then expand in tumor.

This rearrangement joins TRBV9 to TRBJ1-4; no firm D call. Specimen: axillary lymph node tissue. The receptor's source is a female donor with breast cancer. Some clones in this sample may be carry-over from other donors' samples. The CDR3 protein is CASSVDGGEKLFF. In DNA form, the CDR3 reads TGTGCCAGCAGCGTAGATGGAGGTGAAAAACTGTTTTTT.